This passage covers 28 T cell receptor beta chains from one sample sequenced in a study of T-cell reconstitution after alpha-beta-depleted transplantation in children. A TCRbeta library incorporating unique molecular identifiers was prepared. Via MiXCR, TCRdb re-called the PCR reads, giving one row per CDR3 protein. The sample records 450,000 to 600,000 distinct CDR3 sequences, 13% being singletons. Specimen: PBMCs, mostly from graft donor cells, collected 360 days after TCRalphabeta/CD19-depleted stem cell transplant. Every receptor here comes from a male patient younger than 18 who had a stem cell transplant for acute myeloid leukemia, so the T cells may come from the graft donor.

This clonotype occurred many times. The V gene is TRBV29-1, the J gene TRBJ2-7; 7 nucleotides agree with TRBD2. Germline V gene sequence: CDR1 SQVTM, CDR2 ANQGSEA. The CDR3 is 13 amino acids. Trimming at V came to 6 bases and at J to 0 bases, leaving 5 bases not matched to a gene. This chain's CDR3 is CSVAASGSYEQYF. In DNA, the CDR3 is TGCAGCGTGGCGGCTAGCGGCTCCTACGAGCAGTACTTC.

The genes are TRBV3-1 and TRBJ2-3; a possible D gene is TRBD2 (6 bases). Germline CDR1 LGHDT, CDR2 YNNKEL (reference sequence). V lost 11 bases to trimming and J lost 1 base, with 25 bases between them. The CDR3 runs to 17 residues. CDR3 sequence reads: CACCQVLPGLGTDTQYF. CDR3 nucleotides: TGTGCCTGCTGCCAAGTCCTCCCGGGACTGGGCACAGATACGCAGTATTTT.

This clonotype was counted a few times. The rearrangement uses TRBV10-3 and TRBJ2-7, with unresolved D. This CDR3 has 14 amino acids. Trimming took 0 bases from V and 2 from J, leaving 8 bases between them. Germline V gene lookup returns CDR1 ENHRY and CDR2 SYGVKD. The CDR3 spells CAISESWTTYEQYF. The CDR3 bases are TGTGCCATCAGTGAGTCGTGGACCACCTACGAGCAGTACTTC.

This clonotype was picked up a small number of times. The rearrangement joins TRBV29-1 to TRBJ2-3; D is perhaps TRBD1 (6 bases). Germline loops: CDR1 SQVTM, CDR2 ANQGSEA. This CDR3 has 13 residues. V lost 4 bases and J 0 bases, leaving 8 bases between the germline ends. The CDR3 DNA follows: TGCAGCGTTGGACAGGAGAGCACAGATACGCAGTATTTT. Encoded protein: CSVGQESTDTQYF.

The table lists this clonotype with a few counts. The chain links TRBV28 to TRBJ2-5; 8 bases align to TRBD1. This CDR3 is built from 16 residues. Germline loops: CDR1 MDHEN, CDR2 SYDVKM. V gave up 3 bases and J gave up 7 bases; unmatched junction bases: 13. The CDR3 DNA is TGTGCCAGCAGTTTCCGTCTAAACAGGGGGGTTGGGACCCAGTACTTC. Translated, it gives CASSFRLNRGVGTQYF.

This clonotype has a count of ten or more. This chain connects TRBV7-9 to TRBJ2-5; 9 nucleotides agree with TRBD2. In germline, CDR1 is SEHNR, CDR2 FQNEAQ (reference sequence). V was clipped by 5 bases and J by 0 bases; unmatched bases: 10. CDR3 length: 17 residues. CDR3 DNA sequence: TGTGCCAGCAGCCTATCAATGACTAGCGGATACCAAGAGACCCAGTACTTC. It yields the protein CASSLSMTSGYQETQYF.

J is TRBJ2-7 and V is TRBV9; D not resolved. Germline loops: CDR1 SGDLS, CDR2 YYNGEE. The germline V and J ends were trimmed by 4 bases and 0 bases, with 14 bases remaining between them. The CDR3 contains 15 residues. CDR3 protein: CASSRRSARSYEQYF. For the CDR3, the DNA is TGTGCCAGCAGCCGTAGGAGTGCTCGCTCCTACGAGCAGTACTTC. Supplemented by reference TRBV9 and TRBJ2-7, the full variable domain reads DSGVTQTPKHLITATGQRVTLRCSPRSGDLSVYWYQQSLDQGLQFLIQYYNGEERAKGNILERFSAQQFPDLHSELNLSSLELGDSALYFCASSRRSARSYEQYFGPGTRLTVT.

In this sample, this clonotype turned up once. This rearrangement joins TRBV20-1 to TRBJ2-7, with D perhaps being TRBD1 or TRBD2 (5 bases each). Trimming removed 0 bases at V and 3 bases at J, with 18 bases between. The CDR3 runs 16 residues. Germline CDR1 is DFQATT and CDR2 is SNEGSKA (reference sequence). CDR3 nucleotide sequence: TGCAGTGCTAGAGATTGGACCGGGACGGCCAACTACGAGCAGTACTTC. Its protein is CSARDWTGTANYEQYF.

The chain uses TRBV4-3 and TRBJ2-7; 8 bases match TRBD1. The germline gives CDR1 LGHNA, CDR2 YSLEER. This CDR3 has 16 amino acids. V trimming: 0 bases; J trimming: 1 base; junction bases outside the gene matches: 5. The CDR3 region is CASSQESRGPSYEQYF. The DNA of the CDR3 is TGCGCCAGCAGCCAAGAATCCAGGGGGCCTTCCTACGAGCAGTACTTC.

This clonotype was counted a few times. In DNA form, the CDR3 reads TGTGCCAGCAGCTTACCCCGTGGGGAGGGAGGGCCCCCAGATACGCAGTATTTT. The encoded protein is CASSLPRGEGGPPDTQYF. The genes are TRBV11-2 and TRBJ2-3; 7 bases match TRBD2. The CDR3 contains 18 residues. In germline, CDR1 is SGHAT, CDR2 FQNNGV. The junction had 15 bases not matched to a gene; V was cut back by 2 bases and J by 4 bases. The entire variable domain, with the rest obtained from reference TRBV11-2 and TRBJ2-3, is as follows: EAGVAQSPRYKIIEKRQSVAFWCNPISGHATLYWYQQILGQGPKLLIQFQNNGVVDDSQLPKDRFSAERLKGVDSTLKIQPAKLEDSAVYLCASSLPRGEGGPPDTQYFGPGTRLTVL.

This chain joins TRBV30 and TRBJ2-7; 10 bases map to TRBD2. The ends lost 4 bases at V and 5 bases at J; junction bases unmatched: 5. The germline V gene encodes CDR1 GTSNPN and CDR2 SVGIG (reference sequence). The CDR3 is 13 amino acids. As DNA, the CDR3 is TGTGCCTGGACGGCTAGCGGGAGACACGAGCAGTACTTC. Its translation: CAWTASGRHEQYF.

The gene calls are TRBV6-6 and TRBJ2-7; D ambiguous. The germline V gene encodes CDR1 MNHNY and CDR2 SVGAGI (reference sequence). The CDR3 is 13 amino acids. V gave up 11 bases and J gave up 1 base, with 15 bases separating them. Written as DNA, the CDR3 is TGTGCCCGGGCGAAGTTTTCGTCCTACGAGCAGTACTTC. Translation gives CARAKFSSYEQYF.

This clonotype was seen a handful of times. Compared with germline, one end of the junction differs, possibly owing to a read error. The rearrangement joins TRBV12-5 to TRBJ2-5; D gene uncertain. The CDR3 spans 13 residues. CDR1 and CDR2 (germline): LGHNT, FRNRAP. Here the CDR3 reads CASGLVGQGTQYF. The CDR3 DNA follows: TGTGCTAGTGGTTTGGTTGGTCAAGGGACCCAGTACTTC.

This clonotype was detected a few times. The gene calls are TRBV13 and TRBJ2-3; 8 nucleotides agree with TRBD2. Germline V lookup: CDR1 PRHDT, CDR2 FYEKMQ (reference sequence). This CDR3 is built from 16 residues. V lost 6 bases, J lost 2 bases, and 10 bases stayed unmatched. CDR3: CASSNGAGGPTDTQYF. DNA of the CDR3: TGTGCCAGCAGTAACGGGGCGGGAGGCCCCACAGATACGCAGTATTTT.

This rearrangement joins TRBV10-3 to TRBJ2-3, with 9 nucleotides matching TRBD2. This CDR3 has 15 amino acids. V lost 3 bases and J lost 4; bases outside the gene matches: 5. The germline V gene has CDR1 ENHRY and CDR2 SYGVKD. In DNA form, the CDR3 reads TGTGCCATCAGTGACCTTAGCGGGAGCGCAGATACGCAGTATTTT. It encodes CAISDLSGSADTQYF.

This clonotype was seen a few times. The rearrangement links TRBV6-5 to TRBJ1-1; D gene unclear. Trimming cost V 6 bases and J 8 bases, with 13 bases left between them. This CDR3 has 12 amino acids. Germline V gene lookup returns CDR1 MNHEY and CDR2 SVGAGI. Here the CDR3 DNA reads TGTGCCAGCAGCCGTGGTGATAGCGAAGCTTTCTTT. It specifies CASSRGDSEAFF.

This clonotype showed up many times. DNA of the CDR3: TGCGCCAGCAGCTTGGAAGTAGCGATCGGTGAGCAGTTCTTC. Protein sequence: CASSLEVAIGEQFF. This chain links TRBV5-1 with TRBJ2-1, with TRBD2 as a possible D gene (5 bases). CDR1 is SGHRS and CDR2 is YFSETQ in the germline V gene. V gave up 0 bases and J gave up 9 bases, with 13 bases separating them. This CDR3 is built from 14 residues.

J is TRBJ2-5 and V is TRBV11-3; D call uncertain. Trimming shortened V by 3 bases and J by 5 bases, and 13 bases separated the two germline ends. The CDR3 length is 14 residues. Per the germline V gene, CDR1 is SGHNT and CDR2 is YENEEA. The CDR3 nucleotides read TGTGCCAGCAGCTTCAGTGGGGATACTGAGACCCAGTACTTC. Its translation is CASSFSGDTETQYF.

This clonotype has only a few counts. The chain links TRBV11-3 to TRBJ2-1; D ambiguous. The CDR3 sequence is 13 residues long. V was shortened by 3 bases and J by 9 bases, with 12 bases between the two germline ends. The germline gives CDR1 SGHNT, CDR2 YENEEA. DNA of the CDR3: TGTGCCAGCAGCTTTTCTTTAGTTGGTGAGCAGTTCTTC. It is translated as CASSFSLVGEQFF.

There are many counts of this clonotype. The chain has TRBV7-8 and TRBJ2-1; D ambiguous. The germline V gene encodes CDR1 SGHVS and CDR2 FQNEAQ. The CDR3 has 14 amino acids. V was cut by 5 bases and J by 1 base, with 9 bases left in between. CDR3 residues: CASSPPNSYNEQFF. The CDR3 bases are TGTGCCAGCAGCCCACCAAATTCCTACAATGAGCAGTTCTTC.

This clonotype came up many times. The chain is built from TRBV7-2 and TRBJ2-1, with D possibly TRBD2 on 6 matching bases. Between the trimmed V and J ends, which lost 2 bases and 8 bases, there was a span of 19 bases. Germline V gene data show CDR1 as SGHTA and CDR2 as FQGNSA. CDR3 length: 16 amino acids. The CDR3 sequence is CASSLTGFSGIDEQFF. The CDR3 DNA is TGTGCCAGCAGCTTAACAGGCTTTAGCGGAATCGATGAGCAGTTCTTC.

V usage is TRBV24-1 and J usage is TRBJ2-3; D is tentatively TRBD1 or TRBD2 (5 bases each). CDR3 length: 16 residues. The germline V gene has CDR1 KGHDR and CDR2 SFDVKD. V was pared by 3 bases and J by 2 bases, with 14 bases between. The CDR3 loop is CATSDPGTGITDTQYF. CDR3 sequence (DNA): TGTGCCACCAGTGATCCCGGGACGGGCATCACAGATACGCAGTATTTT.

The gene calls are TRBV5-5 and TRBJ2-7; D assignment may be TRBD1 or TRBD2 (5 bases each). The V and J ends lost 5 bases and 4 bases respectively, with 16 bases between them. The CDR3 has 14 amino acids. CDR1 and CDR2 (germline): SGHKS, YYEKEE (reference sequence). The CDR3 here is CASRNPGRRYEQYF. The CDR3 DNA is TGTGCCAGCAGAAATCCGGGACGCAGGTACGAGCAGTACTTC.

The chain carries TRBV11-2 and TRBJ2-1; either TRBD1 or TRBD2 may fit D (5 bases each). The V end lost 7 bases, the J end lost 10 bases, and 26 bases lay between the germline ends. Germline loops: CDR1 SGHAT, CDR2 FQNNGV. The CDR3 has 16 residues. This CDR3 reads CASTLGVRGVLGEQFF. The CDR3 DNA follows: TGTGCCAGCACCCTAGGGGTACGGGGCGTCTTAGGGGAGCAGTTCTTC.

The rearrangement uses TRBV7-6 and TRBJ2-3; no clear D. The CDR3 covers 13 residues. CDR1 is SGHVS, CDR2 FNYEAQ, per germline. Trimming took off 0 bases at V and 4 bases at J, with 5 bases between the two ends. The CDR3 bases are TGTGCCAGCAGCTTAGCGCACGCAGATACGCAGTATTTT. Protein sequence: CASSLAHADTQYF.

This clonotype showed up just a few times. The V and J genes are TRBV18 and TRBJ2-3; the D gene is possibly TRBD2 (6 bases). V was trimmed by 0 bases and J by 15 bases, leaving 16 bases between them. Germline CDR1 reads KGHSH; CDR2 reads LQKENI. The CDR3 runs 13 residues. For the CDR3, the DNA is TGTGCCAGCTCACCACCGATACGGGAGTCCTGCTATTTT. Its translation: CASSPPIRESCYF. Using reference TRBV18 and TRBJ2-3 for the parts outside the CDR3, the full variable domain is NAGVMQNPRHLVRRRGQEARLRCSPMKGHSHVYWYRQLPEEGLKFMVYLQKENIIDESGMPKERFSAEFPKEGPSILRIQQVVRGDSAAYFCASSPPIRESCYFGPGTRLTVL.

The rearrangement joins TRBV9 to TRBJ2-1; TRBD2 matches at 8 bases. The germline V gene has CDR1 SGDLS and CDR2 YYNGEE. The CDR3 is made up of 15 amino acids. V dropped 3 bases and J dropped 2; count of bases not matched to a gene: 4. The CDR3 DNA follows: TGTGCCAGCAGCGGTAGCGGGACTACCTACAATGAGCAGTTCTTC. This codes for CASSGSGTTYNEQFF.

The chain joins TRBV10-2 to TRBJ2-7, with D possibly TRBD1 on 5 matching bases. Trimming left V 0 bases short and J 12 bases short, with 9 bases between. Germline CDR1 WSHSY, CDR2 SAAADI. CDR3 size: 11 residues. CDR3 protein: CASSESGHPYF. In DNA, the CDR3 is TGCGCCAGCAGTGAGTCGGGGCATCCGTACTTC.